A selection of T cell receptor beta chains follows, all from one sample in a study of long-term antiretroviral therapy in people with HIV. Sequencing used immunoSEQ multiplex PCR; TCRdb keeps in-frame clones, though not all of them. The repertoire holds fewer than 30,000 clones, with approximately 80% as singletons. Sample: unsorted PBMCs, taken 2.8 years after starting antiretroviral therapy. The source is a man younger than 40 with HIV. Each CDR3 is given with its conserved first and last residue. Fields, in order: D gene, J gene, V gene, clone size, CDR3 protein, CDR3 DNA. A D gene is named only where the DNA matches it firmly. Clone size is given for some rows only: seen once, a few or many times, or a class if the clone is expanded.

d_gene: TRBD2; j_gene: TRBJ2-3; v_gene: TRBV28; abundance: -; CDR3aa: CASSLVGLAVDTQYF; CDR3nt: TGTGCCAGCAGTTTAGTGGGACTAGCGGTAGATACGCAGTATTTT
d_gene: TRBD2; j_gene: TRBJ2-1; v_gene: TRBV19; abundance: -; CDR3aa: CASSETSGLAGLFTGDEQFF; CDR3nt: TGTGCCAGTAGTGAAACCTCGGGACTAGCGGGACTATTTACGGGGGATGAGCAGTTCTTC
d_gene: -; j_gene: TRBJ1-1; v_gene: TRBV4-1; abundance: -; CDR3aa: CASSPIRAGNTEAFF; CDR3nt: TGCGCCAGCAGCCCTATTAGGGCAGGGAACACTGAAGCTTTCTTT
d_gene: TRBD2; j_gene: TRBJ2-5; v_gene: TRBV2; abundance: -; CDR3aa: CASSPGLALPQYF; CDR3nt: TGTGCCAGCAGCCCCGGACTAGCCTTACCCCAGTACTTC
d_gene: TRBD1; j_gene: TRBJ1-2; v_gene: TRBV9; abundance: -; CDR3aa: CASSSSGTGSFGYTF; CDR3nt: TGTGCCAGCAGCTCCTCCGGGACAGGGTCTTTTGGCTACACCTTC
d_gene: -; j_gene: TRBJ2-1; v_gene: TRBV13; abundance: -; CDR3aa: CASSFFPGTRNEQFF; CDR3nt: TGTGCCAGCAGCTTTTTCCCCGGGACGCGGAATGAGCAGTTCTTC
d_gene: TRBD2; j_gene: TRBJ2-1; v_gene: TRBV7-2; abundance: once; CDR3aa: CASSLGQGGSPYNEQFF; CDR3nt: TGTGCCAGCAGCTTAGGTCAAGGCGGGAGTCCCTACAATGAGCAGTTCTTC
d_gene: -; j_gene: TRBJ1-2; v_gene: TRBV6-1; abundance: -; CDR3aa: CASSETGASRGYTF; CDR3nt: TGTGCCAGCAGTGAAACCGGGGCCAGTCGTGGCTACACCTTC
d_gene: -; j_gene: TRBJ2-7; v_gene: TRBV7-8; abundance: -; CDR3aa: CASSPLTSAYEQYF; CDR3nt: TGTGCCAGCAGCCCTCTAACCTCCGCCTACGAGCAGTACTTC
d_gene: -; j_gene: TRBJ1-1; v_gene: TRBV29-1; abundance: few; CDR3aa: CSVRLSRDAFF; CDR3nt: TGCAGCGTGAGACTCTCAAGAGATGCTTTCTTT
d_gene: -; j_gene: TRBJ1-1; v_gene: TRBV9; abundance: -; CDR3aa: CASSVGVGQLNTEAFF; CDR3nt: TGTGCCAGCAGCGTAGGGGTCGGACAGCTGAACACTGAAGCTTTCTTT
d_gene: -; j_gene: TRBJ1-5; v_gene: TRBV9; abundance: once; CDR3aa: CASSVGLGQPQHF; CDR3nt: TGTGCCAGCAGCGTAGGATTGGGTCAGCCCCAGCATTTT
d_gene: -; j_gene: TRBJ2-5; v_gene: TRBV18; abundance: -; CDR3aa: CASSPYYPQETQYF; CDR3nt: TGTGCCAGCTCACCCTACTACCCGCAAGAGACCCAGTACTTC
d_gene: TRBD2; j_gene: TRBJ2-1; v_gene: TRBV6-1; abundance: -; CDR3aa: CASSALGRGASYNEQFF; CDR3nt: TGTGCCAGCAGTGCCTTGGGGCGGGGGGCGTCCTACAATGAGCAGTTCTTC
d_gene: -; j_gene: TRBJ1-2; v_gene: TRBV5-1; abundance: -; CDR3aa: CASSSLTEAHSNYGYTF; CDR3nt: TGCGCCAGCAGCTCCCTTACTGAGGCGCACTCTAACTATGGCTACACCTTC
d_gene: -; j_gene: TRBJ2-3; v_gene: TRBV6-4; abundance: -; CDR3aa: CASSEGATDTQYF; CDR3nt: TGTGCCAGCAGTGAGGGGGCCACAGATACGCAGTATTTT
d_gene: -; j_gene: TRBJ2-1; v_gene: TRBV7-2; abundance: -; CDR3aa: CASSSGWGIGNEQFF; CDR3nt: TGTGCCAGCAGCTCCGGGTGGGGTATTGGCAATGAGCAGTTCTTC
d_gene: -; j_gene: TRBJ2-7; v_gene: TRBV30; abundance: -; CDR3aa: CAWNLGTVSSYEQYF; CDR3nt: TGTGCCTGGAACCTTGGGACGGTGAGCTCCTACGAGCAGTACTTC
d_gene: TRBD1; j_gene: TRBJ2-3; v_gene: TRBV5-6; abundance: -; CDR3aa: CASSLTPGTGVTQYF; CDR3nt: TGTGCCAGCAGCTTGACCCCAGGGACAGGGGTTACGCAGTATTTT
d_gene: -; j_gene: TRBJ1-4; v_gene: TRBV9; abundance: once; CDR3aa: CASSVTASAIEGAKLFF; CDR3nt: TGTGCCAGCAGCGTAACGGCTTCGGCAATTGAAGGTGCAAAACTGTTTTTT
d_gene: -; j_gene: TRBJ2-1; v_gene: TRBV5-1; abundance: -; CDR3aa: CASSLLSLVDNEQFF; CDR3nt: TGCGCCAGCAGCTTGCTAAGTCTAGTGGACAATGAGCAGTTCTTC
d_gene: -; j_gene: TRBJ2-7; v_gene: TRBV29-1; abundance: -; CDR3aa: CSVEAGTTYEQYF; CDR3nt: TGCAGCGTTGAAGCCGGGACAACATACGAGCAGTACTTC
d_gene: -; j_gene: TRBJ2-2; v_gene: TRBV11-2; abundance: once; CDR3aa: CASSPTVGGELFF; CDR3nt: TGTGCCAGCAGCCCAACAGTGGGCGGGGAGCTGTTTTTT
d_gene: TRBD1; j_gene: TRBJ2-7; v_gene: TRBV7-2; abundance: -; CDR3aa: CASSLDRGSSYEQYF; CDR3nt: TGTGCCAGCAGCTTAGACAGGGGGAGCTCCTACGAGCAGTACTTC
d_gene: -; j_gene: TRBJ1-1; v_gene: TRBV28; abundance: -; CDR3aa: CASSWGNTEAFF; CDR3nt: TGTGCCAGCAGTTGGGGGAACACTGAAGCTTTCTTT
d_gene: TRBD1; j_gene: TRBJ2-5; v_gene: TRBV6-5; abundance: -; CDR3aa: CASSLARGRGETQYF; CDR3nt: TGTGCCAGCAGTCTGGCCAGGGGGCGCGGGGAGACCCAGTACTTC
d_gene: -; j_gene: TRBJ1-1; v_gene: TRBV19; abundance: -; CDR3aa: CASSIADGGGTEAFF; CDR3nt: TGTGCCAGTAGTATCGCAGACGGGGGCGGCACTGAAGCTTTCTTT
d_gene: TRBD2; j_gene: TRBJ2-1; v_gene: TRBV6-1; abundance: -; CDR3aa: CASSEALARGGSNEQFF; CDR3nt: TGTGCCAGCAGTGAAGCGCTAGCGAGGGGCGGGAGCAATGAGCAGTTCTTC
d_gene: -; j_gene: TRBJ1-1; v_gene: TRBV5-5; abundance: once; CDR3aa: CASSRRANTEAFF; CDR3nt: TGTGCCAGCAGCCGAAGAGCGAACACTGAAGCTTTCTTT
d_gene: TRBD1; j_gene: TRBJ1-2; v_gene: TRBV2; abundance: -; CDR3aa: CASSDSGGRGYTF; CDR3nt: TGTGCCAGCAGTGACTCAGGGGGCAGGGGCTACACCTTC
d_gene: TRBD1; j_gene: TRBJ2-3; v_gene: TRBV15; abundance: -; CDR3aa: CATSRSGQGPDTQYF; CDR3nt: TGTGCCACCAGCAGGTCCGGACAGGGCCCAGATACGCAGTATTTT
d_gene: TRBD2; j_gene: TRBJ2-7; v_gene: TRBV7-2; abundance: -; CDR3aa: CASSLEPSGTYEQYF; CDR3nt: TGTGCCAGCAGCTTAGAGCCTAGCGGAACCTACGAGCAGTACTTC